A single T cell receptor beta chain is shown here with its context. Only one count was recorded for this clone. This receptor's antigen is unknown. No base quality values were provided; no much bigger clone lies one nucleotide off. The cohort consisted of some 730 healthy bone marrow donors. At the time of sampling, all cohort members were nominally healthy, though unrecorded immune exposures were likely present. The donor tested CMV seropositive and was one of the 289 seropositive cohort members. A peripheral blood sample was provided by each donor, and peripheral blood mononuclear cells were used for TCR beta sequencing. Genomic DNA was extracted from the blood cell samples with the Qiagen DNeasy Blood Extraction Kit. This sample was included in a study of cytomegalovirus exposure and HLA in healthy donors (dated by TCRdb to 2016 to 2017). About the full investigation: An earlier analysis of some 600 of the donors reported 276 Gb of sequence data and 95 million to 120 million unique TCR beta sequences obtained from approximately 180 million T cells. An early release that covered roughly 600 HLA-typed donors contained approximately 290 gigabases of sequencing data and about 93 million unique TCR sequences. Among the roughly 410 genotyped donors, approximately 81% belonged to the genetic ancestry cluster associated with self-reported Caucasian donors. The study aimed to test whether cataloging public T cell receptors could reveal signatures of past pathogen exposure. The study profiled the T cell repertoires of fewer than 850 subjects by immunosequencing and related them to cytomegalovirus serostatus. In addition to the first cohort of roughly 670 subjects, a separate validation cohort of about 120 different subjects was used. To predict cytomegalovirus infection status, the study combined high-throughput TCR immunosequencing, statistical association of individual TCRs with disease status, and machine learning. A later analysis re-analyzed previously published TCR beta repertoires from about 600 donors and added high-resolution HLA genotyping to study TCR occurrence patterns. Rather than using new phenotypic data, the later analysis identified candidate immune exposures from TCR beta sequences and from how often those sequences occurred across donors. An earlier analysis of 587 of the donors used high-throughput TCR beta sequencing to judge whether each TCR beta V gene segment behaved as functional or pseudogenic. Donor age, sex, ethnicity and CMV serostatus were collected together with the repertoire data. A later genetic analysis took genome-wide SNP genotypes for about 55% of the 666 donors and used that subset as a discovery cohort. All discovery cohort repertoires had been generated on a single sequencing platform. HLA typing covered class I and class II loci at four-digit resolution. The number of donors typed differed by locus, with about 629-640 for A, B, C, DRB1 and DQB1, around 520 for DQA1, over 600 for DPA1, and some 440 for DPB1. Because of strong linkage in the cohort, 4 to 6 DR-DQ haplotypes were treated as single units for association and clustering. Among 300 to 450 genotyped donors of the cohort, an average of approximately 240,000 unique TCR beta nucleotide sequences were sequenced per donor, roughly a sixth of them non-productive.

From cysteine to phenylalanine, the CDR3 is 14 amino acids long. The only DNA kept is the CDR3, 42 bases in frame from the first base. CDR1 and CDR2, looked up from the germline V gene, are SGHVS and FNYEAQ. V and J are truncated by 6 bases and 5 bases respectively, leaving an intervening sequence of 13 bases. Library preparation employed the immunoSEQ multiplex PCR assay. The multiplex PCR relied on a mix of 60 forward primers for TCR Vbeta segments and 13 reverse primers for TCR Jbeta segments. A multiplex PCR assay on genomic DNA amplified the CDR3 region of rearranged TCR beta genes. The amplified TCR beta libraries were sequenced on the Illumina HiSeq System as 87-base-pair reads. The paper's processing steps were these. A later analysis tallied around 87 million unique TCR beta chains across the 666 repertoires, and roughly 11 million of those chains were shared by two or more donors. Raw reads were error-corrected and collapsed into unique sequences by a nearest-neighbor algorithm in which closely related sequences were merged to remove PCR and sequencing errors. To assign V, D and J gene segments, CDR3 sequences were aligned to IMGT reference sequences. Each retained sequence needed at least a six-nucleotide match to both a V gene segment and a J gene segment. Rearrangements were called productive when the CDR3 lacked stop codons and stayed in frame with V and J; all others were non-productive. Following IMGT convention, CDR3 was defined as the stretch from the second conserved V-encoded cysteine up to the conserved J-encoded phenylalanine. The earlier analysis of some 600 of the donors excluded sequences that lacked an unambiguous match to a single V gene segment. In an earlier analysis of 587 of the donors, a V segment was called functional when productive rearrangements were above 56.7%, and segregating when the standard deviation between donors exceeded 5%. A statistical classification framework was built to diagnose cytomegalovirus status from the catalog of TCR beta chain sequences. In a later analysis, V and J genes were assigned by comparing TCR nucleotide sequences against IMGT/GENE-DB human TR gene sequences. Using the TCRdist pipeline, a later analysis assigned CDR3 sequences along with most-parsimonious VDJ recombination scenarios. In a later analysis, each TCR beta chain was defined by its CDR3 amino acid sequence together with its V-gene family, and reads lacking a unique V-gene family were excluded. As a way to deal with suspected cross-contamination and a sequencing artifact, a later analysis dropped approximately 570 nucleotide sequences that were highly shared and had low generation probability. In a later analysis, a clonal expansion index was calculated for each public chain from normalized within-repertoire ranks of inferred template counts. In a later analysis, generation probabilities were computed with a VDJ recombination model fitted to out-of-frame rearrangements, and the resulting probabilities were checked against IGoR. A later analysis scored TCR-TCR, TCR-HLA and TCR-CMV co-occurrence with hypergeometric tests, applying a repertoire-size bias correction to TCR pairs. False discovery rates were estimated in a later analysis by permuting HLA or CMV assignments 20 times. A later analysis grouped co-occurring TCRs with DBSCAN, adding TCRdist sequence similarity when clustering within HLA-allele-positive subsets. Repertoires with fewer than 30,000 or more than 120,000 public chains, plus five repertoires with anomalous nucleotide sharing, were excluded from co-occurrence clustering. TCRdb took over this immuneACCESS table, retaining in-frame rearrangements with V and J assigned. Such tables are incomplete; in checked studies, under half of the missing clones stem from an unresolved V gene, and the remainder is unexplained. That table gives V, J and clone size, and the DNA gave D and trimming. The sample table holds about 150,000 clones, of which 60% to 70% were seen once. The top ten clonotypes cover roughly 6.4% of the sample.

General findings and caveats noted by the study authors: Across donors, most TCR sequences were observed very rarely, whereas some public TCRs were present in many individuals. Around 16 rarely observed V segments, including chromosome 9 orphons, were excluded from the earlier analysis of several hundred of the donors because counts were too low. In a later analysis, 16,951 TCR beta sequences were associated with specific HLA alleles at a false discovery rate of 0.05. The authors suggested that the approach could potentially be generalized to other disease states and immunological phenotypes. A further reported finding was that TCR beta sequences accurately predicted the HLA-A and HLA-B alleles for most subjects in the first cohort. According to a later analysis, TCR association rates differed among HLA loci, with DRB1 alleles showing the most associated TCRs and HLA-C alleles showing the fewest. Because HLA typing was missing for some donors at each locus, association tests included only the typed subset. In a later analysis, several top co-occurrence clusters were reported to appear linked to parvovirus B19, influenza, CMV and Epstein-Barr virus. In a later genetic analysis, a missense DCLRE1C variant was associated with V-gene and J-gene trimming of TCR beta chains, and the association was replicated in an independent cohort. Roughly uniform sequencing depth across donors was assumed in presence/absence analyses, although this assumption may not hold. Broadly in line with IMGT annotations, most TCR beta V segments showed up in productive rearrangements about 87% or about 30% of the time in an earlier analysis of some 590 of the donors. According to a later analysis, most CMV-associated TCR beta chains appeared to be HLA-restricted, and the HLA associations seemed to be driven largely by CMV exposure. Compared with the 666-donor mean, donors in an Asian-associated ancestry cluster had fewer N-insertions in productive TCRs, according to a later genetic analysis. The sequencing pipeline was judged likely to have produced a cluster of highly shared sequence variants as a technical artifact. Compared with equally common non-associated chains, HLA-associated TCR beta chains in a later analysis were more clonally expanded and had lower generation probabilities. The classifier was reported to diagnose cytomegalovirus status with high specificity and sensitivity in both the original cohort and the validation cohort. In vitro tests confirmed that a few of the cytomegalovirus-associated TCR beta chains recognize cytomegalovirus antigens. Correlated functional status among segregating V segments might be attributable to linkage disequilibrium, but an unknown experimental factor could not be ruled out. The study listed 150 to 200 TCR beta chains as associated with cytomegalovirus. Assigning TCR associations to individual alleles was difficult when HLA alleles, especially DR and DQ, strongly co-occurred. The 87-base-pair reads could not distinguish some IMGT-functional V segments, including TRBV6-2 and TRBV6-3, so those segments were excluded. In this cohort, only TCR beta chains were sequenced, and detectable features were limited by the absence of alpha or paired-chain data. CMV serostatus was the only immune exposure information available for the cohort.

Recombination connected TRBV7-6 to TRBJ2-2; no confident D gene assignment can be made. Sequenced input: PBMCs. This receptor was identified in a woman aged 60-70 years in good health and CMV-seropositive. Here the CDR3 is given as CASSTPGFTGELFF. The DNA sequence is as follows: TGTGCCAGCAGTACCCCAGGATTTACCGGGGAGCTGTTTTTT.